The 17 T cell receptor beta chains below were found in one sample sequenced in a study of cytomegalovirus exposure and HLA in healthy donors. Primers included in the PCR were 60 Vbeta and 13 Jbeta primers. The repertoire was sequenced with immunoSEQ multiplex PCR; TCRdb's copy has only in-frame clones and lacks some. The table lists tens of thousands of clones, 77% of them singletons. The sequenced material came from PBMCs. All receptors come from a man aged 50-59 years in good health and CMV-seropositive.

J is TRBJ2-1 and V is TRBV15, with a tentative D call TRBD2 (6 bases). The CDR3 sequence is 14 residues long. Germline lookup yields CDR1 LNHNV and CDR2 YYDKDF (reference sequence). The V and J ends lost 6 bases and 0 bases respectively, with 9 bases between them. CDR3: CATSLAYSYNEQFF. The CDR3 region has the DNA TGTGCCACCAGTCTAGCGTACTCCTACAATGAGCAGTTCTTC.

V gene TRBV28 combines with J gene TRBJ1-1, with a possible D match to TRBD1 (6 bases). Germline V gives CDR1 MDHEN, CDR2 SYDVKM. This CDR3 is 12 amino acids long. The V and J ends lost 7 bases and 8 bases respectively, with 14 bases between them. CDR3 sequence reads: CASINRVEEAFF. Here the CDR3 DNA reads TGTGCCAGCATTAACAGGGTAGAGGAAGCTTTCTTT.

CDR3 sequence: CASSLSSGSQPQHF. The CDR3 coding sequence is TGTGCCAGCAGTTTATCATCAGGGTCTCAGCCCCAGCATTTT. The chain recombines TRBV27 with TRBJ1-5, with D perhaps matching TRBD1 (5 bases). CDR3 size: 14 residues. The V and J ends lost 0 bases and 6 bases respectively, with 9 bases between them. CDR1 and CDR2 from the germline V gene are MNHEY and SMNVEV (reference sequence).

The chain has TRBV28 and TRBJ2-5; 10 bases fit TRBD1. Germline assignment: CDR1 MDHEN and CDR2 SYDVKM. V shed 5 bases and J 5 bases; nucleotides not matched to a gene: 8. This CDR3 is 15 amino acids long. The CDR3: CASSGQGGGLETQYF. CDR3 nucleotide sequence: TGTGCCAGCAGTGGACAGGGGGGAGGTTTGGAGACCCAGTACTTC.

This clone is a singleton in its sample. The chain is built from TRBV5-6 and TRBJ2-3, with D possibly being TRBD2 (5 bases). The germline V gene has CDR1 SGHDT and CDR2 YYEEEE. The length of the CDR3 is 12 residues. V lost 4 bases, J lost 7 bases, and 10 bases lay in between. CDR3 in amino acids: CASSGSRNTQYF. CDR3 sequence (DNA): TGTGCCAGCAGCGGGAGTAGGAATACGCAGTATTTT.

The J gene is TRBJ1-3, the V gene TRBV10-2; D remains unclear. V lost 4 bases and J 15 bases, leaving 13 bases between the germline ends. CDR3 length: 11 residues. CDR1 and CDR2 from the germline V gene are WSHSY and SAAADI. The CDR3 reads CASSGPGGAYF. The CDR3 region has the DNA TGCGCCAGCAGTGGTCCGGGAGGCGCATATTTT.

The chain recombines TRBV6-5 with TRBJ2-1; D gene ambiguous. The germline V and J ends were trimmed by 4 bases and 3 bases, with 10 bases remaining between them. This CDR3 region has 14 residues. In germline, CDR1 is MNHEY, CDR2 SVGAGI. In DNA form, the CDR3 reads TGTGCCAGCAGTTCCCCGCGTAACTACAATGAGCAGTTCTTC. This codes for CASSSPRNYNEQFF.

V and J are TRBV11-2 and TRBJ1-1, with unresolved D. The germline V gene has CDR1 SGHAT and CDR2 FQNNGV. The length of the CDR3 is 12 residues. Trimming removed 8 bases at V and 0 bases at J, with 7 bases between. The CDR3 region has the DNA TGTGCCAGCGCTAAAATGAACACTGAAGCTTTCTTT. It specifies CASAKMNTEAFF.

The V and J genes are TRBV18 and TRBJ2-7; TRBD1 agrees at 7 bases. CDR1 is KGHSH and CDR2 is LQKENI in the germline V gene. With V trimmed by 8 bases and J by 2 bases, 6 bases remained unmatched. The CDR3 covers 13 residues. CDR3 loop: CASVGDSTYEQYF. The CDR3 DNA is TGTGCCAGCGTTGGGGACAGCACCTACGAGCAGTACTTC.

For this clone: At one end, the junction sequence differs from germline, possibly due to a read error. J is TRBJ2-5 and V is TRBV6-5; D uncertain. The end of the DNA is better explained by TRBJ2-7, so the J call may be wrong. The germline CDR1 and CDR2 sequences are MNHEY and SVGAGI. The CDR3 contains 13 residues. This chain's CDR3 is CANSTPPPYEQYF. CDR3 nucleotide sequence: TGTGCCAACAGTACTCCCCCTCCGTACGAGCAGTACTTC.

The sample holds one count of this clone. This chain uses TRBV6-1 with TRBJ2-1; 9 bases are a match to TRBD2. There are 15 residues in the CDR3. J was trimmed by 7 bases and V by 6 bases; bases with no gene match: 10. The germline V gene encodes CDR1 MNHNS and CDR2 SASEGT. The CDR3 loop is CASREGLAYTNEQFF. In nucleotides, the CDR3 is TGTGCCAGCAGGGAGGGACTAGCATATACTAATGAGCAGTTCTTC.

The V call is TRBV7-9, the J call TRBJ2-1; possibly TRBD2 for D (5 bases). Germline CDR1 is SEHNR and CDR2 is FQNEAQ (reference sequence). The V and J ends lost 4 bases and 4 bases respectively, with 14 bases between them. This CDR3 is 15 amino acids long. The DNA of the CDR3 is TGTGCCAGCAGCTCATTTAACGGGGAATACAATGAGCAGTTCTTC. It encodes CASSSFNGEYNEQFF.

The chain has TRBV19 and TRBJ2-3; possible D gene TRBD2, 6 bases. This CDR3 is 15 amino acids long. Germline V gives CDR1 LNHDA, CDR2 SQIVND (reference sequence). V was cut by 6 bases and J by 0 bases, with 13 bases left in between. The CDR3 bases are TGTGCCAGTAGCACCGCCGGGACTAGCACAGATACGCAGTATTTT. Its protein product is CASSTAGTSTDTQYF.

The chain uses TRBV7-2 and TRBJ1-2, with a tentative D call TRBD1 (6 bases). The CDR3 has 14 residues. Looked up from germline, CDR1 is SGHTA and CDR2 is FQGNSA. V was shortened by 1 base and J by 8 bases, with 14 bases between the two germline ends. The CDR3 coding sequence is TGTGCCAGCAGCTTAGTCGCAAACAGGGAGGGCTACACCTTC. It translates to CASSLVANREGYTF. The whole variable domain, filled in from reference TRBV7-2 and TRBJ1-2, reads GAGVSQSPSNKVTEKGKDVELRCDPISGHTALYWYRQSLGQGLEFLIYFQGNSAPDKSGLPSDRFSAERTGGSVSTLTIQRTQQEDSAVYLCASSLVANREGYTFGSGTRLTVV.

The V and J genes are TRBV30 and TRBJ2-1; possibly TRBD2 for D (7 bases). Trimming took 4 bases from V and 8 from J, leaving 18 bases between them. This CDR3 region has 14 residues. The V gene's germline CDR1 is GTSNPN and CDR2 SVGIG (reference sequence). CDR3 protein: CAWTLRGALDEQFF. The CDR3 nucleotides are TGTGCCTGGACCCTACGGGGGGCCCTTGATGAGCAGTTCTTC.

The chain is built from TRBV10-2 and TRBJ1-2; D unclear. The V end lost 0 bases, the J end lost 1 base, and 3 bases lay between the germline ends. Germline CDR1 is WSHSY and CDR2 is SAAADI. The CDR3 runs 13 residues. CDR3: CASSESRNYGYTF. The CDR3 DNA sequence: TGCGCCAGCAGTGAGTCCCGTAACTATGGCTACACCTTC.

The CDR3 loop is CASSLSPLMGGYGYTF. The DNA for the CDR3 is TGTGCCAGCAGCTTAAGCCCGCTGATGGGGGGCTATGGCTACACCTTC. This chain links TRBV7-6 with TRBJ1-2; weak D call: TRBD1 (5 bases). The germline V gene has CDR1 SGHVS and CDR2 FNYEAQ. Trimming left V 2 bases short and J 4 bases short, with 17 bases between. The CDR3 extends over 16 amino acids.